This TCR beta chain was sequenced for a study of cytomegalovirus exposure and HLA in healthy donors. Study-level results: Associated with cytomegalovirus, according to the listing, were around 160 TCR beta chains. Many donors carried some public TCRs, although rarity characterized most TCR sequences.

Produced via immunoSEQ multiplex PCR; TCRdb's table is partial and in-frame only. The sample includes approximately 150,000 clones, about 86% seen only once; the top ten take 1.4%. With regard to this clone: Its target is not known.

CDR1 is MGHRA and CDR2 is YSYEKL in the germline V gene. This CDR3 region has 17 residues. After removal of 0 bases from V and 14 bases from J, the junction contained 19 bases not matched to a gene. Separate from the approximately 720-subject first cohort was the approximately 120-subject validation cohort, to which the donors belonged. This clonotype was sampled from a woman between 25 and 40 years old in good health and CMV-seronegative. The rearrangement uses TRBV4-1 and TRBJ2-1, with 7 nucleotides matching TRBD1. Source material: PBMCs. This chain's CDR3 is CASSQEPGTAGTWGKFF. CDR3 nucleotides: TGCGCCAGCAGCCAAGAACCCGGGACAGCCGGGACCTGGGGGAAGTTCTTC.